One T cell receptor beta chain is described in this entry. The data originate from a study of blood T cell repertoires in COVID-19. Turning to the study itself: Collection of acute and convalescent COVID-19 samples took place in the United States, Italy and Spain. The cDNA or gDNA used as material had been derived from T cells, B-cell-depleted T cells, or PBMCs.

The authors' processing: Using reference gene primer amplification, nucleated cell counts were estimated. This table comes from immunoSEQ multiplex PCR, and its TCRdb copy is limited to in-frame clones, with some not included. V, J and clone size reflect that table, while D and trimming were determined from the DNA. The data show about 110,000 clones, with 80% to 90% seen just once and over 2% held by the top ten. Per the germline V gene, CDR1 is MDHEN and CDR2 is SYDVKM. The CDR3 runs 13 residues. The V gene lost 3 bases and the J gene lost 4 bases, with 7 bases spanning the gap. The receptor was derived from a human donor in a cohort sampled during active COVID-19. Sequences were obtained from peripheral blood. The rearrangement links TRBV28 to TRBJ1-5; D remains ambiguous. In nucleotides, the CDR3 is TGTGCCAGCAGTTTGTACGGGAATCAGCCCCAGCATTTT. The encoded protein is CASSLYGNQPQHF. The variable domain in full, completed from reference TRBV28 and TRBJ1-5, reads DVKVTQSSRYLVKRTGEKVFLECVQDMDHENMFWYRQDPGLGLRLIYFSYDVKMKEKGDIPEGYSVSREKKERFSLILESASTNQTSMYLCASSLYGNQPQHFGDGTRLSIL.